This T cell receptor beta chain was sequenced for a study of blood T cell repertoires in COVID-19. Sequencing was performed with immunoSEQ multiplex PCR; in TCRdb, only in-frame clones are kept and a portion is missing. Of 90,000 to 100,000 clones in the sample, 84% were seen once. With 0 bases removed from V and 11 bases from J, the gap between germline ends came to 26 bases. Germline CDR1 is GTSNPN and CDR2 is SVGIG (reference sequence). There are 18 residues in the CDR3. The sequence came from a man aged 70-80 years with active or convalescent COVID-19. V is TRBV30 and J is TRBJ1-6; D is possibly TRBD1 (6 bases). The sequenced sample was peripheral blood. The CDR3 DNA reads as TGTGCCTGGAGTGTTATCCAAGCCGGGGGGCCCCGGCGGCCACCCCTCCACTTT. Translated: CAWSVIQAGGPRRPPLHF. The entire variable domain, with the rest obtained from reference TRBV30 and TRBJ1-6, is as follows: SQTIHQWPATLVQPVGSPLSLECTVEGTSNPNLYWYRQAAGRGLQLLFYSVGIGQISSEVPQNLSASRPQDRQFILSSKKLLLSDSGFYLCAWSVIQAGGPRRPPLHFGNGTRLTVT.